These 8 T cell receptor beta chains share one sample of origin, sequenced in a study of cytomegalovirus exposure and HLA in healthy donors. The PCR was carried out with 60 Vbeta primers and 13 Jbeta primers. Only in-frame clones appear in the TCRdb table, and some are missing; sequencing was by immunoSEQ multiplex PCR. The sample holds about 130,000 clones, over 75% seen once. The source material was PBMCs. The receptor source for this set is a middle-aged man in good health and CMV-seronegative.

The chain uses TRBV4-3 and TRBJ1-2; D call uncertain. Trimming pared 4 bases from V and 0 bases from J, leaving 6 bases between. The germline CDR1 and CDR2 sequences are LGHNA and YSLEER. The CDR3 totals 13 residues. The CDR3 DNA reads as TGCGCCAGCAGCCCCATAGCTAACTATGGCTACACCTTC. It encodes CASSPIANYGYTF.

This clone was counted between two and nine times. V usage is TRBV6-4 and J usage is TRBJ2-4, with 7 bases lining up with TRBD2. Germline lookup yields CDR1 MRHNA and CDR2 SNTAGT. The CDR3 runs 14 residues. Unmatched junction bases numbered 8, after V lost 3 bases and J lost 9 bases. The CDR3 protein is CASSEDTSAVIQYF. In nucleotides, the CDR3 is TGTGCCAGCAGTGAAGACACTAGCGCTGTCATTCAGTACTTC.

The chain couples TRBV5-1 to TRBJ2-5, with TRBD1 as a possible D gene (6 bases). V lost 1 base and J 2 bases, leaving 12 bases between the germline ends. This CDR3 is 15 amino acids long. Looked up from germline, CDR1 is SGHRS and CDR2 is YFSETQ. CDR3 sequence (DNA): TGCGCCAGCAGCTTGACCCATGGACAGCAAGAGACCCAGTACTTC. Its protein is CASSLTHGQQETQYF.

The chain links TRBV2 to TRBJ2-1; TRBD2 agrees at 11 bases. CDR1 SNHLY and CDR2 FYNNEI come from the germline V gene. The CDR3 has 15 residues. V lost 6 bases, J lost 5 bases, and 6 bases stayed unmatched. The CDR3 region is CASRVLAGGHNEQFF. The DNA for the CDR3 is TGTGCCAGCAGAGTTCTAGCGGGAGGCCACAATGAGCAGTTCTTC.

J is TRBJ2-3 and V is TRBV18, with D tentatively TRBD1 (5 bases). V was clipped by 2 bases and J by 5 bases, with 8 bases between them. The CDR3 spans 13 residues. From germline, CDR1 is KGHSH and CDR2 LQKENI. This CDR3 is CASSPGAGDTQYF. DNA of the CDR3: TGTGCCAGCTCACCAGGGGCCGGAGATACGCAGTATTTT.

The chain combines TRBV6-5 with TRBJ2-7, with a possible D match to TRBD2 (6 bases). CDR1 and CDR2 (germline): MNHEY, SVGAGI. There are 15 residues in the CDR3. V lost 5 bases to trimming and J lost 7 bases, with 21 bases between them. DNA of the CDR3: TGTGCCAGCAGTCGTCCGGGACTGGCCTCGAGGGAGCAGTACTTC. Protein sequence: CASSRPGLASREQYF.

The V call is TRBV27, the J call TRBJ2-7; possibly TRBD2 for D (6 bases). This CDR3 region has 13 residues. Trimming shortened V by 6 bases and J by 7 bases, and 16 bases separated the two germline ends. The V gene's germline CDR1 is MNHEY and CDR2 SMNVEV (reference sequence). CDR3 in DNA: TGTGCCAGCAGCTCCGGGGGTCGGGGGGAGCAGTACTTC. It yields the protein CASSSGGRGEQYF.

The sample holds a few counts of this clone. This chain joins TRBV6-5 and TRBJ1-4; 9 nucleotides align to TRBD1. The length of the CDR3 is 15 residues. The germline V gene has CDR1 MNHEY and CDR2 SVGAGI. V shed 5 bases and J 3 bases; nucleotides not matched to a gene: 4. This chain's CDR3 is CASSTRQGANEKLFF. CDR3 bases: TGTGCCAGCAGTACGAGACAGGGGGCTAATGAAAAACTGTTTTTT.